One and the same sample provided the 29 T cell receptor beta chains below, sequenced in a study of fetal regulatory T cell absence and autoimmunity. Data came from immunoSEQ multiplex PCR; TCRdb stores just in-frame clones and leaves some out. Counted here are about 95,000 clones, more than 70% occurring once; the ten biggest clones make up 1.5% to 2%. Sequencing was done on a sample of pancreas tissue. Receptors originate from a male donor with IPEX syndrome.

This chain joins TRBV5-4 and TRBJ2-1, with 7 bases identical to TRBD1. The CDR3 runs 13 residues. CDR1 SGHNT and CDR2 YYREEE come from the germline V gene (reference sequence). The junction had 2 bases not matched to a gene; V was cut back by 4 bases and J by 4 bases. As DNA, the CDR3 is TGTGCCAGCAGCGGGACAGAATACAATGAGCAGTTCTTC. Amino acid sequence: CASSGTEYNEQFF.

The V and J genes are TRBV18 and TRBJ1-2; D is possibly TRBD1 (6 bases). The CDR3 has 15 amino acids. V was pared by 3 bases and J by 2 bases, with 13 bases between. CDR1 is KGHSH and CDR2 is LQKENI in the germline V gene. The CDR3 here is CASSPLPGTNYGYTF. CDR3 DNA sequence: TGTGCCAGCTCACCTCTCCCCGGGACAAACTATGGCTACACCTTC.

Written as DNA, the CDR3 is TGTGCCAGTAGTATGCTGGGACAGGCCAAAAACATTCAGTACTTC. Its protein is CASSMLGQAKNIQYF. J is TRBJ2-4 and V is TRBV19; TRBD1 aligns across 7 bases. The CDR3 covers 15 residues. J was trimmed by 1 base and V by 3 bases; bases with no gene match: 3. Per the germline V gene, CDR1 is LNHDA and CDR2 is SQIVND (reference sequence).

The V and J genes are TRBV5-6 and TRBJ1-1, with D uncertain. V was trimmed by 0 bases and J by 3 bases, leaving 15 bases between them. Germline CDR1 and CDR2: SGHDT and YYEEEE. The CDR3 length is 16 residues. The CDR3 nucleotides are TGTGCCAGCAGCTTGGGCAGTTTTCTTGGGTACACTGAAGCTTTCTTT. Its translation: CASSLGSFLGYTEAFF.

V is TRBV6-6 and J is TRBJ2-5, with 7 bases lining up with TRBD1. There are 14 residues in the CDR3. V lost 2 bases, J lost 2 bases, and 2 bases stayed unmatched. CDR1 and CDR2 (germline): MNHNY, SVGAGI (reference sequence). The CDR3 DNA is TGTGCCAGCAGTTACAGGGGGCGACAAGAGACCCAGTACTTC. This gives the protein CASSYRGRQETQYF.

V usage is TRBV27 and J usage is TRBJ2-3, with D unclear. V was shortened by 10 bases and J by 0 bases, with 14 bases between the two germline ends. Germline assignment: CDR1 MNHEY and CDR2 SMNVEV (reference sequence). The CDR3 spans 14 residues. The CDR3 bases are TGTGCCACCTCAACCGACTCTAGCACAGATACGCAGTATTTT. It is translated as CATSTDSSTDTQYF.

This clone was detected a few times. This rearrangement joins TRBV4-1 to TRBJ2-7, with 8 bases that match TRBD1. Unmatched junction bases numbered 4, after V lost 4 bases and J lost 2 bases. The CDR3 is 14 amino acids. Germline loops: CDR1 MGHRA, CDR2 YSYEKL. The CDR3 region has the DNA TGCGCCAGCAGCCCCAGACAGGGGCCCTACGAGCAGTACTTC. Amino acid sequence: CASSPRQGPYEQYF.

This clone was detected only once. The rearrangement joins TRBV7-6 to TRBJ2-3; D gene ambiguous. Germline values: CDR1 SGHVS, CDR2 FNYEAQ. The V gene lost 5 bases and the J gene lost 2 bases, with 8 bases spanning the gap. This CDR3 has 13 amino acids. CDR3 protein: CASSQVPTDTQYF. In DNA, the CDR3 is TGTGCCAGCAGCCAGGTCCCCACAGATACGCAGTATTTT.

The V gene is TRBV19, the J gene TRBJ1-3; the match to TRBD1 covers 7 bases. From germline, CDR1 is LNHDA and CDR2 SQIVND (reference sequence). This CDR3 is 15 amino acids long. V shed 7 bases, J shed 0 bases, and the junction held 6 bases outside the gene matches. CDR3 nucleotides: TGTGCCAGTACCGCGGGACAGTTCTCTGGAAACACCATATATTTT. Its translation: CASTAGQFSGNTIYF.

The V and J genes are TRBV2 and TRBJ1-4; 7 bases align to TRBD1. The germline V gene encodes CDR1 SNHLY and CDR2 FYNNEI. The junction had 11 bases not matched to a gene; V was cut back by 6 bases and J by 4 bases. The CDR3 extends over 16 amino acids. The CDR3: CASRPTRQGLNEKLFF. The CDR3 DNA sequence: TGTGCCAGCAGACCGACTCGACAGGGCCTTAATGAAAAACTGTTTTTT.

The CDR3 region is CASSAGTGGYEQYF. As DNA, the CDR3 is TGTGCCAGTTCCGCCGGGACAGGGGGGTACGAGCAGTACTTC. The V and J genes are TRBV19 and TRBJ2-7; TRBD1 matches 11 bases. The germline CDR1 and CDR2 sequences are LNHDA and SQIVND (reference sequence). CDR3 length equals 14 residues. V shed 8 bases, J shed 4 bases, and the junction held 7 bases outside the gene matches.

This clone was seen only once. The rearrangement uses TRBV7-9 and TRBJ2-1, with D uncertain. Trimming left V 6 bases short and J 5 bases short, with 14 bases between. Germline V CDR1 and CDR2: SEHNR, FQNEAQ (reference sequence). This CDR3 region has 14 residues. The CDR3 region is CASRPLLKHNEQFF. In DNA form, the CDR3 reads TGTGCCAGCAGACCCCTACTAAAACACAATGAGCAGTTCTTC. Full variable domain (outside the CDR3, taken from reference TRBV7-9 and TRBJ2-1): DTGVSQNPRHKITKRGQNVTFRCDPISEHNRLYWYRQTLGQGPEFLTYFQNEAQLEKSRLLSDRFSAERPKGSFSTLEIQRTEQGDSAMYLCASRPLLKHNEQFFGPGTRLTVL.

The V gene is TRBV12-5, the J gene TRBJ1-1, with no clear D. This CDR3 contains 13 residues. CDR1 LGHNT and CDR2 FRNRAP come from the germline V gene. With 10 bases removed from V and 7 bases from J, the gap between germline ends came to 19 bases. The CDR3 DNA reads TGTGCTATCAGGCAGCCGAATTTTGGTGAAGCTTTCTTT. Translated, it gives CAIRQPNFGEAFF.

This chain links TRBV7-9 with TRBJ1-1; D might be TRBD1 (6 bases). The CDR3 is 19 amino acids. Trimming removed 4 bases at V and 6 bases at J, with 30 bases between. From germline, CDR1 is SEHNR and CDR2 FQNEAQ (reference sequence). This chain's CDR3 is CASSSQLKTGYLPWAEAFF. The CDR3 coding sequence is TGTGCCAGCAGCTCCCAACTGAAAACAGGGTATCTTCCATGGGCTGAAGCTTTCTTT.

This clone was observed a few times. The genes are TRBV6-5 and TRBJ2-7; 13 bases line up with TRBD2. The CDR3 has 15 residues. V lost 6 bases and J lost 0; bases outside the gene matches: 2. Germline-derived CDR1 and CDR2 are MNHEY and SVGAGI. CDR3 protein: CASRWTSGSSYEQYF. The CDR3 DNA reads TGTGCCAGCAGATGGACTAGCGGGAGCTCCTACGAGCAGTACTTC.

The CDR3, as DNA: TGTGCCACGCAACCGGGACGAGGCTACACCTTC. Encoded protein: CATQPGRGYTF. This chain connects TRBV6-5 to TRBJ1-2, with D possibly matching TRBD1 (5 bases). The V end was cut by 10 bases, the J end by 8 bases, with 14 bases between. The CDR3 is made up of 11 amino acids. Germline V gene lookup returns CDR1 MNHEY and CDR2 SVGAGI.

The gene calls are TRBV25-1 and TRBJ2-2; D gene unclear. Germline CDR1 and CDR2: MGHDK and SYGVNS. Trimming pared 1 base from V and 3 bases from J, leaving 6 bases between. This CDR3 spans 14 amino acids. Here the CDR3 reads CASSEFAHTGELFF. Written as DNA, the CDR3 is TGTGCCAGCAGTGAATTCGCACACACCGGGGAGCTGTTTTTT.

The chain uses TRBV9 and TRBJ2-7; 11 nucleotides line up with TRBD1. J was trimmed by 3 bases and V by 3 bases; bases with no gene match: 5. Germline loops: CDR1 SGDLS, CDR2 YYNGEE. CDR3 length: 15 residues. CDR3 region: CASSALGTGGYEQYF. The CDR3 coding sequence is TGTGCCAGCAGCGCGCTCGGGACAGGGGGCTACGAGCAGTACTTC.

The CDR3 is CASSEVGRETQYF. For the CDR3, the DNA is TGTGCCAGCAGTGAAGTGGGTCGGGAGACCCAGTACTTC. The V and J genes are TRBV6-1 and TRBJ2-5; no firm D call. The CDR3 has 13 residues. Trimming removed 1 base at V and 5 bases at J, with 8 bases between. Per germline, CDR1 MNHNS and CDR2 SASEGT.

V usage is TRBV9 and J usage is TRBJ2-3; D might be TRBD1 or TRBD2, each matching 5 bases. Germline CDR1 reads SGDLS; CDR2 reads YYNGEE. Trimming stripped 2 bases from V and 2 bases from J, with 12 bases between. CDR3 length: 15 residues. The CDR3 coding sequence is TGTGCCAGCAGCGTTCAGGGAGCCTACACAGATACGCAGTATTTT. Protein product: CASSVQGAYTDTQYF.

The V gene is TRBV9, the J gene TRBJ2-3; tentatively, D is TRBD2 (5 bases). The germline V gene has CDR1 SGDLS and CDR2 YYNGEE. The CDR3 is made up of 15 amino acids. V was clipped by 0 bases and J by 1 base, with 9 bases between them. CDR3 in DNA: TGTGCCAGCAGCGTAGGGGAGTGGGGCACAGATACGCAGTATTTT. Translation: CASSVGEWGTDTQYF.

The J gene is TRBJ1-1, the V gene TRBV9; maybe TRBD1 (6 bases). In germline, CDR1 is SGDLS, CDR2 YYNGEE. Trimming shortened V by 3 bases and J by 5 bases, and 23 bases separated the two germline ends. The CDR3 has 17 amino acids. CDR3 protein: CASSAGATVGERTEAFF. CDR3 coding DNA: TGTGCCAGCAGCGCGGGGGCTACGGTCGGGGAGAGGACTGAAGCTTTCTTT.

This clone appeared once. The rearrangement joins TRBV10-3 to TRBJ2-5, with TRBD2 matching 11 bases. V gave up 8 bases and J gave up 5 bases; unmatched junction bases: 7. Germline values: CDR1 ENHRY, CDR2 SYGVKD. The CDR3 length is 14 residues. The CDR3 DNA reads as TGTGCCATCGGAAGACTAGCGGGGTGGGAGACCCAGTACTTC. Protein product: CAIGRLAGWETQYF.

This clone was found a few times. The rearrangement links TRBV6-5 to TRBJ2-7; D may be TRBD1 (5 bases). The CDR3 contains 14 residues. From germline, CDR1 is MNHEY and CDR2 SVGAGI. The V gene lost 2 bases and the J gene lost 3 bases, with 11 bases spanning the gap. CDR3 loop: CASSYGARDYEQYF. The CDR3 DNA sequence: TGTGCCAGCAGTTACGGGGCTAGGGACTACGAGCAGTACTTC.

The chain links TRBV4-1 to TRBJ2-7, with 7 positions matching TRBD2. CDR1 MGHRA and CDR2 YSYEKL come from the germline V gene. The CDR3 extends over 17 amino acids. With V trimmed by 0 bases and J by 5 bases, 13 bases remained unmatched. The CDR3 DNA follows: TGCGCCAGCAGCCAAGATTTTAGGGTCGGGGGGACCCACGAGCAGTACTTC. This encodes CASSQDFRVGGTHEQYF.

This chain connects TRBV11-1 to TRBJ2-1, with 11 bases fitting TRBD2. V shed 3 bases and J 9 bases; nucleotides not matched to a gene: 7. Per germline, CDR1 SGHAT and CDR2 FQDESV (reference sequence). This CDR3 is built from 15 residues. The CDR3 sequence: CASSLELAGVSEQFF. CDR3 sequence (DNA): TGTGCCAGCAGCTTGGAACTAGCGGGAGTTAGTGAGCAGTTCTTC. The full variable domain, with the rest looked up from reference TRBV11-1 and TRBJ2-1, is EAEVAQSPRYKITEKSQAVAFWCDPISGHATLYWYRQILGQGPELLVQFQDESVVDDSQLPKDRFSAERLKGVDSTLKIQPAELGDSAMYLCASSLELAGVSEQFFGPGTRLTVL.

The chain couples TRBV21-1 to TRBJ2-3; the D segment call TRBD1 is taken from the table without a DNA check. TRBV21-1 is assigned pseudogene status. The CDR3 covers 23 residues. This chain's CDR3 is CASSKEGYGRQGASLPSTDTQYF. CDR3 nucleotide sequence: TGTGCCAGCAGCAAAGAAGGTTATGGGAGACAGGGGGCCTCCCTTCCTAGCACAGATACGCAGTATTTT.

The chain recombines TRBV5-4 with TRBJ1-1; 9 positions agree with TRBD1. This CDR3 has 15 residues. V lost 3 bases to trimming and J lost 1 base; unmatched junction nucleotides: 4. Germline V lookup: CDR1 SGHNT, CDR2 YYREEE (reference sequence). The CDR3 DNA sequence: TGTGCCAGCAGCTACCTGGACAGGGGGAACACTGAAGCTTTCTTT. Translated: CASSYLDRGNTEAFF.

This clone was counted between two and nine times. This chain connects TRBV7-2 to TRBJ1-1; D gene uncertain. CDR3 size: 14 residues. CDR1 and CDR2 from the germline V gene are SGHTA and FQGNSA. V was clipped by 1 base and J by 6 bases, with 12 bases between them. CDR3 sequence: CASSLVTKTPEAFF. Here the CDR3 DNA reads TGTGCCAGCAGCTTAGTAACGAAGACCCCTGAAGCTTTCTTT. The full variable domain, in which reference TRBV7-2 and TRBJ1-1 provide the parts outside the CDR3, is GAGVSQSPSNKVTEKGKDVELRCDPISGHTALYWYRQSLGQGLEFLIYFQGNSAPDKSGLPSDRFSAERTGGSVSTLTIQRTQQEDSAVYLCASSLVTKTPEAFFGQGTRLTVV.